This TCR beta chain was found in a study of T cell repertoires in cytomegalovirus infection. Looking at the study overall: CMV epitopes that were recently identified and HLA-C-restricted were used alongside well-studied HLA-B-restricted ones.

Notes on this clonotype: Its matching antigen is unknown.

Study conclusions and caveats: Cumulative public TCR beta family frequency identified carriers of CMV plus the relevant HLA. Within the response measured ex vivo, HLA-C-restricted CMV-specific TCR beta clonotypes were dominant.

TCRdb processed the reads anew with MiXCR; each CDR3 protein has one entry. Of some 920,000 distinct CDR3 sequences in the sample, approximately 31% were seen once. The CDR3 spans 14 residues. CDR1 MNHEY and CDR2 SVGEGT come from the germline V gene. Trimming took 4 bases from V and 0 from J, leaving 7 bases between them. This chain joins TRBV6-2 or TRBV6-3 and TRBJ1-5; D is unclear. The specimen was cultured CD8+ T cells from PBMCs, collected from culture after CMV antigen stimulation. The receptor comes from a human donor in good health (CMV status not recorded). Some clones in this sample may be carry-over from other donors' samples. The CDR3 is CASSSQNSNQPQHF. Here the CDR3 DNA reads TGTGCCAGCAGTTCACAGAATAGCAATCAGCCCCAGCATTTT.